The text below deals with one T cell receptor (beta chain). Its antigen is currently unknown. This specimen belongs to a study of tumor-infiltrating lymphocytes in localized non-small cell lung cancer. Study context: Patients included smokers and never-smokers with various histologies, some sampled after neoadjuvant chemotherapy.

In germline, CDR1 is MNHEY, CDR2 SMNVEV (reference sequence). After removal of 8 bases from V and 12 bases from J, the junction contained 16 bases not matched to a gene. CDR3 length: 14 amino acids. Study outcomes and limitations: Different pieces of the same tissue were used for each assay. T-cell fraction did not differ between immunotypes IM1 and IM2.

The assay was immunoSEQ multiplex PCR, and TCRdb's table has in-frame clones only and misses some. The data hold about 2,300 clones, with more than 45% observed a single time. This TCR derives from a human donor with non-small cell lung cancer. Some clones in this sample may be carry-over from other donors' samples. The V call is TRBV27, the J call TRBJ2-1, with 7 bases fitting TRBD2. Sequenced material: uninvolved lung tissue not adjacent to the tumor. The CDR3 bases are TGTGCCAGCTCAGCTTTAGCGGGCTGGGTACGGCAGTTCTTC. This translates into CASSALAGWVRQFF.